Sequencing of this T cell receptor beta chain was carried out in a study of cytomegalovirus exposure and HLA in healthy donors. CDR1 and CDR2 from the germline V gene are SQVTM and ANQGSEA. J was trimmed by 2 bases and V by 6 bases; bases with no gene match: 1. The CDR3 runs 12 residues. 13 Jbeta primers and 60 Vbeta primers were used for the PCR. The method was immunoSEQ multiplex PCR; TCRdb's version includes in-frame clones alone and lacks a portion of them. The profile covers over 150,000 clones, with 80% appearing a single time and roughly 4.4% taken by the ten largest. The chain combines TRBV29-1 with TRBJ2-1; TRBD1 aligns across 7 bases. This sequence originates from a man aged 25-40 years in good health and CMV-seronegative. The source material was PBMCs. The CDR3 DNA reads as TGCAGCGTGGGACAGACCTACAATGAGCAGTTCTTC. The encoded protein is CSVGQTYNEQFF.